This T cell receptor beta chain appears in the sequencing data of a study of response to subunit inactivated influenza vaccine. One entry per CDR3 protein results from TCRdb running MiXCR on the RT-PCR reads. The top ten hold approximately 10% of the sample, which has about 800,000 distinct CDR3 sequences, over 20% seen once. Germline assignment: CDR1 SGHKS and CDR2 YYEKEE (reference sequence). The CDR3 has 17 amino acids. Trimming removed 4 bases at V and 5 bases at J, with 22 bases between. The chain recombines TRBV5-5 with TRBJ2-1; a weak D match, TRBD2 (5 bases). This clonotype originated in a man aged 50-59 years who received an inactivated influenza vaccine. The specimen comprised PBMCs from blood, sampled 5 to 6 days after vaccination. Here the CDR3 reads CASSRDLGRALHNEQFF. CDR3 nucleotides: TGTGCCAGCAGCCGGGATTTGGGTAGAGCATTGCACAATGAGCAGTTCTTC.